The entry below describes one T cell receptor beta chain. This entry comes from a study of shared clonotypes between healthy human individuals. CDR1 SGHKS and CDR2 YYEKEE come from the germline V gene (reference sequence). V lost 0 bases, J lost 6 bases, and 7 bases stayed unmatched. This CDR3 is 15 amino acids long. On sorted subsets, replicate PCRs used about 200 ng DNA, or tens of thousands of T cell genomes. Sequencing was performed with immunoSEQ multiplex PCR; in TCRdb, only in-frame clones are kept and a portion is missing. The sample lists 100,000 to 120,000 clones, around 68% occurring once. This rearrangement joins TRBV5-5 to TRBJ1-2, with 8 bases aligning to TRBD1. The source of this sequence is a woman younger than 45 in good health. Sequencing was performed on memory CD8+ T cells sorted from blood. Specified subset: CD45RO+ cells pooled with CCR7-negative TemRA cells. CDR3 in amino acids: CASSLATGEWNGYTF. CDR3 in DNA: TGTGCCAGCAGCTTGGCGACAGGGGAATGGAATGGCTACACCTTC.